The 8 T cell receptor beta chains given below trace back to one sample, sequenced in a study of blood T cell repertoires in COVID-19. Using immunoSEQ multiplex PCR, the repertoire was profiled, and TCRdb retains in-frame clones only, with some absent. The repertoire holds about 260,000 clones, with approximately 82% as singletons. Sequenced input: peripheral blood. The receptors were gathered from a woman at least 80 years old with acute or convalescent COVID-19.

This clone came up once. The V gene is TRBV11-3, the J gene TRBJ2-5, with 7 bases matching TRBD2. With 6 bases clipped from V and 1 base from J, the junction kept 8 bases outside the gene matches. Looked up from germline, CDR1 is SGHNT and CDR2 is YENEEA. This CDR3 comprises 15 residues. The CDR3 protein is CASSPSGEAQETQYF. DNA for the CDR3: TGTGCCAGCAGTCCAAGCGGGGAAGCCCAAGAGACCCAGTACTTC.

This chain uses TRBV2 with TRBJ2-3; D not resolved. The CDR3 totals 13 residues. The V gene's germline CDR1 is SNHLY and CDR2 FYNNEI. V lost 7 bases and J 1 base, leaving 9 bases between the germline ends. The CDR3 nucleotides read TGTGCCAGCATTATTGCGGGCACAGATACGCAGTATTTT. Its translation is CASIIAGTDTQYF.

This chain connects TRBV19 to TRBJ1-5, with TRBD1 as a possible D gene (6 bases). Germline V gives CDR1 LNHDA, CDR2 SQIVND (reference sequence). V lost 7 bases, J lost 5 bases, and 9 bases lay in between. This CDR3 is 12 amino acids long. CDR3 coding DNA: TGTGCCAGTAAACAGGGTGATCAGCCCCAGCATTTT. As protein: CASKQGDQPQHF.

The chain has TRBV11-2 and TRBJ2-7; TRBD1 matches at 7 bases. Germline V gives CDR1 SGHAT, CDR2 FQNNGV. J gave up 2 bases and V 5 bases, and 6 bases lay outside the gene matches. This CDR3 has 14 amino acids. CDR3 region: CASSRQGSAYEQYF. The DNA of the CDR3 is TGTGCCAGCAGCCGACAGGGCTCGGCCTACGAGCAGTACTTC.

This chain links TRBV6-5 with TRBJ1-6; D remains unclear. CDR3 size: 15 residues. Germline-derived CDR1 and CDR2 are MNHEY and SVGAGI. Between the trimmed V and J ends, which lost 5 bases and 9 bases, there was a span of 17 bases. The CDR3 DNA is TGTGCCAGCAGTCAGACGGGAAGCTCGCGTTCACCCCTCCACTTT. Protein product: CASSQTGSSRSPLHF.

The V and J genes are TRBV28 and TRBJ1-2, with D tentatively TRBD1 (5 bases). The germline CDR1 and CDR2 sequences are MDHEN and SYDVKM. This CDR3 is built from 15 residues. V was clipped by 5 bases and J by 4 bases, with 17 bases between them. Written as DNA, the CDR3 is TGTGCCAGCAGTCCGGGAGGCGCAGGGATCTATGGCTACACCTTC. Its protein product is CASSPGGAGIYGYTF.

This chain connects TRBV27 to TRBJ2-4, with 9 bases matching TRBD1. Trimming cost V 4 bases and J 0 bases; bases outside gene matches: 10. The CDR3 is 18 residues long. Germline V gene lookup returns CDR1 MNHEY and CDR2 SMNVEV (reference sequence). The CDR3 bases are TGTGCCAGCAGTTCATACTTGACAGGGGGGCTAGCCAAAAACATTCAGTACTTC. Its protein product is CASSSYLTGGLAKNIQYF.

CDR3 nucleotide sequence: TGTGCCAGCAGCACCCGAGGGACAACTAATGAAAAACTGTTTTTT. It specifies CASSTRGTTNEKLFF. The rearrangement links TRBV27 to TRBJ1-4; no definite D call. Trimming removed 6 bases from V and 0 bases from J, with 11 bases in between. CDR1 is MNHEY, CDR2 SMNVEV, per germline (reference sequence). There are 15 residues in the CDR3.